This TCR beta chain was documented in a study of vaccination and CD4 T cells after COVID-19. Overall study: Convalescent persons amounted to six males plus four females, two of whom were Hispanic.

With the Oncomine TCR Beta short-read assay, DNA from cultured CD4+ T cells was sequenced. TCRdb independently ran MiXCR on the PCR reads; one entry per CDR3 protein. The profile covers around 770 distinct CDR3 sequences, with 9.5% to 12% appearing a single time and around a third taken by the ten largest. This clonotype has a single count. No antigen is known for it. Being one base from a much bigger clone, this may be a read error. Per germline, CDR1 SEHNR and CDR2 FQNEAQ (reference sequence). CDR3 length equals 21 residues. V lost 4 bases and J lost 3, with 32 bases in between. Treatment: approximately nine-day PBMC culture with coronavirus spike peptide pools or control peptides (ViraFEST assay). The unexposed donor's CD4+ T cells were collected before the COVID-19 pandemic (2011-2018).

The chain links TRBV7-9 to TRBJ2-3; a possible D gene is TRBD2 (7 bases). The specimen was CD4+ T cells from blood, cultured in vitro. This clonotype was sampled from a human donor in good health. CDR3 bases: TGTGCCAGCAGCTCAGCGGCCCCACTTCCGGGGGGCAGGGGAAATACAGATACGCAGTATTTT. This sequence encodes CASSSAAPLPGGRGNTDTQYF.